This T cell receptor beta chain was recovered during a study of Graves' ophthalmopathy and Graves' hyperthyroidism. Looked up from germline, CDR1 is SQVTM and CDR2 is ANQGSEA. V lost 7 bases to trimming and J lost 7 bases; unmatched junction nucleotides: 12. The CDR3 is 14 amino acids. Hyperthyroidism was considered stable when no ophthalmopathy appeared within 18 months of follow-up. CDR3 regions of TCR beta were amplified from RNA transcripts. The first-round RT-PCR employed HTBI primers together with the Qiagen OneStep RT-PCR kit. A multiplex PCR was then performed as the second round. TCRdb recomputed calls from the multiplex PCR reads with MiXCR, one row per CDR3 protein. The sample consists of about 380,000 distinct CDR3 sequences, just over 15% of them appearing once.

The TCR was taken from a young woman with stable Graves' hyperthyroidism. The chain is built from TRBV29-1 and TRBJ1-2; 10 bases are a match to TRBD1. Input material: peripheral blood. CDR3 coding DNA: TGCAGCGCCGCCCGGGACAGGGGCCAGGGTGGCTACACCTTC. This codes for CSAARDRGQGGYTF.